The rows below give T cell receptor beta chains drawn from one sample of a study of shared clonotypes between healthy human individuals. Here immunoSEQ multiplex PCR was the method, and the copy in TCRdb shows in-frame clones only, minus some. The sample includes roughly 550,000 clones, just under 97% of them seen just once. Sequenced sample: naive CD8+ T cells sorted from blood. The receptors were sampled from a woman aged 25 to 39 in good health. Each CDR3 is given with its conserved first and last residue. The D gene is left open where the match is weak. Clone size is given for some rows only: seen once, a few or many times, or a class if the clone is expanded.

D: TRBD1
J: TRBJ2-7
V: TRBV9
size: .
DNA: TGTGCCAGCAGCGTCTCCGGGACAGGGCCCTACGAGCAGTACTTC
CDR3: CASSVSGTGPYEQYF

D: TRBD1
J: TRBJ2-7
V: TRBV7-6
size: .
DNA: TGTGCCAGCAGCCCGAGGACAGGTACCTCCTACGAGCAGTACTTC
CDR3: CASSPRTGTSYEQYF

D: TRBD1
J: TRBJ1-1
V: TRBV10-1
size: .
DNA: TGCGCCAGCAGGACAGGGAATTCGGGCACTGAAGCTTTCTTT
CDR3: CASRTGNSGTEAFF

D: TRBD2
J: TRBJ2-1
V: TRBV15
size: once
DNA: TGTGCCACCAGCAGGGGCCCCGGGACTAGCTGGGATGAGCAGTTCTTC
CDR3: CATSRGPGTSWDEQFF

D: .
J: TRBJ2-2
V: TRBV4-1
size: .
DNA: TGCGCCAGCAGCCAAGAGGGAGGATGGAACACCGGGGAGCTGTTTTTT
CDR3: CASSQEGGWNTGELFF

D: .
J: TRBJ2-7
V: TRBV4-1
size: .
DNA: TGCGCCAGCAGCCCTTCCACATTAGGGGAGCAGTACTTC
CDR3: CASSPSTLGEQYF

D: TRBD2
J: TRBJ2-1
V: TRBV27
size: .
DNA: TGTGCCAGCAGCGCTACCTCGGGACTAGCGGGAGTGTTAACCCAGTTCGATGAGCAGTTCTTC
CDR3: CASSATSGLAGVLTQFDEQFF

D: .
J: TRBJ1-4
V: TRBV6-6
size: .
DNA: TGTGCCAGCAGGGGAGCTTGGGGTGAAAAACTGTTTTTT
CDR3: CASRGAWGEKLFF

D: .
J: TRBJ2-7
V: TRBV7-6
size: .
DNA: TGTGCCAGCAGCCCATCAAATTGGGGGGAGGACGAGCAGTACTTC
CDR3: CASSPSNWGEDEQYF

D: TRBD1
J: TRBJ2-7
V: TRBV11-2
size: .
DNA: TGTGCCAGCAGCTTTGGGCCCGACAGGGGCGGGTACGAGCAGTACTTC
CDR3: CASSFGPDRGGYEQYF

D: TRBD1
J: TRBJ1-1
V: TRBV4-2
size: .
DNA: TGTGCCAGCAGCCAAGATGACAGGGGAGAAGACACTGAAGCTTTCTTT
CDR3: CASSQDDRGEDTEAFF

D: .
J: TRBJ2-7
V: TRBV2
size: once
DNA: TGTGCCAGCGTCGGGACGTACGAGCAGTACTTC
CDR3: CASVGTYEQYF

D: .
J: TRBJ2-5
V: TRBV28
size: .
DNA: TGTGCCAGCAGTTCCTTAGGGACCGGTGAGACCCAGTACTTC
CDR3: CASSSLGTGETQYF

D: .
J: TRBJ2-1
V: TRBV10-1
size: .
DNA: TGCGCCAGCAGTGACACCCTCAATGAGCAGTTCTTC
CDR3: CASSDTLNEQFF

D: TRBD1
J: TRBJ2-2
V: TRBV30
size: .
DNA: TGTGCCTGGAGACATTCCGGGACAGACTTCCCGAAAACCGGGGAGCTGTTTTTT
CDR3: CAWRHSGTDFPKTGELFF

D: .
J: TRBJ2-7
V: TRBV7-2
size: .
DNA: TGTGCCAGCAGCCCCGCCCCCCGTCCCTACGAGCAGTACTTC
CDR3: CASSPAPRPYEQYF

D: TRBD1
J: TRBJ2-7
V: TRBV7-9
size: once
DNA: TGTGCCAGCAGTCCGAAGGTGCGGGACAGGGACTCCTACGAGCAGTACTTC
CDR3: CASSPKVRDRDSYEQYF

D: TRBD1
J: TRBJ2-3
V: TRBV4-2
size: .
DNA: TGTGCCAGCAGCCAAACCGGGACAGGGATCACAGATACGCAGTATTTT
CDR3: CASSQTGTGITDTQYF

D: .
J: TRBJ2-3
V: TRBV5-1
size: .
DNA: TGCGCCAGCAGCTTGCAGCGCACCCACACAGATACGCAGTATTTT
CDR3: CASSLQRTHTDTQYF

D: .
J: TRBJ1-1
V: TRBV13
size: .
DNA: TGTGCCAGCAGGGAGAGGGGCTGGGGGCAGATTGCTGAAGCTTTCTTT
CDR3: CASRERGWGQIAEAFF

D: .
J: TRBJ2-1
V: TRBV29-1
size: .
DNA: TGCAGCGTTGAAATATACGAAACTGAGCAGTTCTTC
CDR3: CSVEIYETEQFF

D: TRBD2
J: TRBJ2-7
V: TRBV5-4
size: .
DNA: TGTGCCAGTTCGACTAGCGGTACCTACGAGCAGTACTTC
CDR3: CASSTSGTYEQYF

D: .
J: TRBJ2-5
V: TRBV19
size: .
DNA: TGTGCCAGTAGTATTTTCACCGCATCCCAAGAGACCCAGTACTTC
CDR3: CASSIFTASQETQYF

D: TRBD2
J: TRBJ2-7
V: TRBV27
size: .
DNA: TGTGCCAGCAGTCCTCAGACTAGCGGGAGTTCCTACGAGCAGTACTTC
CDR3: CASSPQTSGSSYEQYF

D: .
J: TRBJ1-4
V: TRBV2
size: once
DNA: TGTGCCAGCAGTGTAGTCGGGATAGACTGCTTTTTT
CDR3: CASSVVGIDCFF

D: .
J: TRBJ1-5
V: TRBV28
size: .
DNA: TGTGCCAGCTGGAGGGGGAATCAGCCCCAGCATTTT
CDR3: CASWRGNQPQHF

D: .
J: TRBJ1-6
V: TRBV5-1
size: .
DNA: TGCGCCAGCAGCTTGGAAGGACTCTTGAATTCACCCCTCCACTTT
CDR3: CASSLEGLLNSPLHF

D: .
J: TRBJ2-7
V: TRBV7-2
size: .
DNA: TGTGCCAGCAGCTTATCACCAGGTGCGGGCAACGAGCAGTACTTC
CDR3: CASSLSPGAGNEQYF

D: .
J: TRBJ2-7
V: TRBV2
size: .
DNA: TGTGCCAGCAGTCCCCTTAGACACGGGCCTTACGAGCAGTACTTC
CDR3: CASSPLRHGPYEQYF

D: TRBD1
J: TRBJ2-2
V: TRBV28
size: .
DNA: TGTGCCAGCAGTTTAGGGAGCGGACAGGGGGCCGCCGGGGAGCTGTTTTTT
CDR3: CASSLGSGQGAAGELFF

D: TRBD2
J: TRBJ2-5
V: TRBV4-1
size: .
DNA: TGCGCCAGCAGCCAACCCTATAGCGGGACCGCACAAGAGACCCAGTACTTC
CDR3: CASSQPYSGTAQETQYF

D: .
J: TRBJ1-4
V: TRBV2
size: .
DNA: TGTGCCAGCAGTCCGTCCAGGGACCTTAATGAAAAACTGTTTTTT
CDR3: CASSPSRDLNEKLFF

D: TRBD2
J: TRBJ2-3
V: TRBV11-2
size: .
DNA: TGTGCCAGCAGCTTAGGCCCTAGCGGGATCGCAGATACGCAGTATTTT
CDR3: CASSLGPSGIADTQYF

D: TRBD2
J: TRBJ2-7
V: TRBV2
size: .
DNA: TGTGCCAGCGGGGGGGACTTTCTACCTGAGCAGTACTTC
CDR3: CASGGDFLPEQYF

D: .
J: TRBJ2-1
V: TRBV11-3
size: .
DNA: TGTGCCAGCAGCTTAGACTTCTCTGGCGACAATGAGCAGTTCTTC
CDR3: CASSLDFSGDNEQFF

D: .
J: TRBJ2-1
V: TRBV28
size: once
DNA: TGTGCCAGCAGCCCTCCGACAGTTAATGAGCAGTTCTTC
CDR3: CASSPPTVNEQFF

D: .
J: TRBJ2-3
V: TRBV10-2
size: once
DNA: TGCGCCAGCAGCCGGGACCACACAGATACGCAGTATTTT
CDR3: CASSRDHTDTQYF

D: .
J: TRBJ1-1
V: TRBV4-1
size: .
DNA: TGCGCCAGCAGCCAACGACGGACAGATCTGAACACTGAAGCTTTCTTT
CDR3: CASSQRRTDLNTEAFF

D: .
J: TRBJ2-2
V: TRBV27
size: .
DNA: TGTGCCAGCAGTATAGACCCAAACACCGGGGAGCTGTTTTTT
CDR3: CASSIDPNTGELFF

D: TRBD1
J: TRBJ2-5
V: TRBV11-2
size: .
DNA: TGTGCCAGCAGCCATGACAGGGGGCGAGAGACCCAGTACTTC
CDR3: CASSHDRGRETQYF

D: TRBD2
J: TRBJ2-2
V: TRBV13
size: .
DNA: TGTGCCAGCAGCCCTAGGACTAGCCAAAACACCGGGGAGCTGTTTTTT
CDR3: CASSPRTSQNTGELFF

D: .
J: TRBJ1-4
V: TRBV19
size: .
DNA: TGTGCCAGTTCTGACAGCGAACAGAATGAAAAACTGTTTTTT
CDR3: CASSDSEQNEKLFF

D: TRBD2
J: TRBJ2-3
V: TRBV27
size: once
DNA: TGTGCCAGCAGTTTATTAACGGGAGGAGAAGATACGCAGTATTTT
CDR3: CASSLLTGGEDTQYF

D: TRBD2
J: TRBJ2-3
V: TRBV7-8
size: .
DNA: TGTGCCAGCAGCTCGGGGGGACCTAGCACCAAGCCCACAGATACGCAGTATTTT
CDR3: CASSSGGPSTKPTDTQYF

D: .
J: TRBJ2-1
V: TRBV15
size: once
DNA: TGTGCCACCAGCGGTCAGAATACGGACACCAATGGGCATGAGCAGTTCTTC
CDR3: CATSGQNTDTNGHEQFF

D: .
J: TRBJ2-2
V: TRBV27
size: .
DNA: TGTGCCAGCAGTTTAGCCGGGAGTGGTACCGGGGAGCTGTTTTTT
CDR3: CASSLAGSGTGELFF